This TCR beta chain was documented in a study of early stage breast cancer tumors. Study-level background: Samples were sequenced at around 10-fold average coverage. Notes on the study in general: Most shared enriched TCRB sequences were commonly generated ones.

Assay used: immunoSEQ multiplex PCR; TCRdb lists only in-frame clones, some missing. The table lists 9,500 to 10,000 clones, 60% to 75% of them singletons, with approximately 12% in the top ten. V lost 3 bases, J lost 2 bases, and 4 bases stayed unmatched. Per the germline V gene, CDR1 is MDHEN and CDR2 is SYDVKM. The CDR3 sequence is 15 residues long. On this clone itself: The antigen is not known. Additional DNA sequences in this sample encode the identical CDR3.

The sample was breast tumor tissue. V gene TRBV28 combines with J gene TRBJ1-5; 7 bases align to TRBD1. This TCR was recovered from a person in their 60s with breast cancer. CDR3 sequence reads: CASSFTGARNQPQHF. DNA of the CDR3: TGTGCCAGCAGTTTTACAGGGGCTCGCAATCAGCCCCAGCATTTT.